What follows is one T cell receptor beta chain and its context. The sample comes from a study of T cells in Graves' hyperthyroidism and ophthalmopathy. V was pared by 6 bases and J by 7 bases, with 15 bases between. Germline assignment: CDR1 MDHEN and CDR2 SYDVKM. This CDR3 has 14 amino acids. Individuals with ophthalmopathy presented a Clinical Activity Score of at least 3, a NOSPECS grade of at least 4 and a duration under 3 months. TCR beta CDR3 regions were amplified from RNA transcripts. Using the HTBI primer set, a first-round RT-PCR was run on the TCR CDR3. TCRdb redid the calling of the multiplex PCR reads with MiXCR, one entry per CDR3 protein. Among about 600,000 distinct CDR3 sequences listed, about a sixth were seen once.

Sample: blood. J is TRBJ1-4 and V is TRBV28; TRBD1 is a possible D gene (6 bases). The sequence derives from a woman aged 40 to 50 with Graves' ophthalmopathy. The CDR3 DNA sequence: TGTGCCAGCAGAAAACAGGGATCGGGTGAAAAACTGTTTTTT. This gives the protein CASRKQGSGEKLFF.